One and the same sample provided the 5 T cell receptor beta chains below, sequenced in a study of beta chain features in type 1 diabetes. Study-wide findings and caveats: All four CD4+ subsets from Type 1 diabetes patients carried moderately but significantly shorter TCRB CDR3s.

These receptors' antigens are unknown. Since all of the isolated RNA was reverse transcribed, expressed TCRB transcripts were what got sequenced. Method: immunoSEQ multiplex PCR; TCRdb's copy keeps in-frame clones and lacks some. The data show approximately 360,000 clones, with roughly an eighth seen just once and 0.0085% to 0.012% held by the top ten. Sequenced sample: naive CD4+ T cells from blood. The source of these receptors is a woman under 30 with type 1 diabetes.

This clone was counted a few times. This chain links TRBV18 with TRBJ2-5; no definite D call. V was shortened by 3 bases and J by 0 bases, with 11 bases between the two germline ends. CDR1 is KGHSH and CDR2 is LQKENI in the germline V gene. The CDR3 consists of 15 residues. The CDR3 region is CASSPVLGNQETQYF. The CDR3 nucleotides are TGTGCCAGCTCACCGGTTCTAGGAAACCAAGAGACCCAGTACTTC.

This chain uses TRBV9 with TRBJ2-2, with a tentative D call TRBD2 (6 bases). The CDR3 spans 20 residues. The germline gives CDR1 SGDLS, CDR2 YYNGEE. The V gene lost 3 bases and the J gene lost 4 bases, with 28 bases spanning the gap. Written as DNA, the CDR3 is TGTGCCAGCAGCGCACCCTCCGGGAAGGTAGGAGGGACGAGCACCGGGGAGCTGTTTTTT. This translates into CASSAPSGKVGGTSTGELFF.

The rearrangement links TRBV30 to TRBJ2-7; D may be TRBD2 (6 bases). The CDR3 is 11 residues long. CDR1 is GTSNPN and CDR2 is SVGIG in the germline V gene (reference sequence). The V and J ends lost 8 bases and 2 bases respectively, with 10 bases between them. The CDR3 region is CAGGVPYEQYF. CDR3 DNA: TGTGCCGGCGGGGTCCCCTACGAGCAGTACTTC.

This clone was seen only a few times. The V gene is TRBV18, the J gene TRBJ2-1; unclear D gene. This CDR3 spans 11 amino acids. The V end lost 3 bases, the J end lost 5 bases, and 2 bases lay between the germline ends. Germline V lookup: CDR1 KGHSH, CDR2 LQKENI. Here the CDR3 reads CASSPNNEQFF. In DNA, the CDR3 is TGTGCCAGCTCACCTAACAATGAGCAGTTCTTC. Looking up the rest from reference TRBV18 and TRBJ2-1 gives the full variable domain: NAGVMQNPRHLVRRRGQEARLRCSPMKGHSHVYWYRQLPEEGLKFMVYLQKENIIDESGMPKERFSAEFPKEGPSILRIQQVVRGDSAAYFCASSPNNEQFFGPGTRLTVL.

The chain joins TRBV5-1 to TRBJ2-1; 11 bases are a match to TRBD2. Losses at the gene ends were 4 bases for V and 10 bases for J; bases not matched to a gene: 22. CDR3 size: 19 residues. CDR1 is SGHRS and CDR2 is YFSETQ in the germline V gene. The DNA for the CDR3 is TGCGCCAGCAGCCCGGCCGTCGGGGGCTTAGCGGGGGGGCCGCTCGAGCAGTTCTTC. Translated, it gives CASSPAVGGLAGGPLEQFF.